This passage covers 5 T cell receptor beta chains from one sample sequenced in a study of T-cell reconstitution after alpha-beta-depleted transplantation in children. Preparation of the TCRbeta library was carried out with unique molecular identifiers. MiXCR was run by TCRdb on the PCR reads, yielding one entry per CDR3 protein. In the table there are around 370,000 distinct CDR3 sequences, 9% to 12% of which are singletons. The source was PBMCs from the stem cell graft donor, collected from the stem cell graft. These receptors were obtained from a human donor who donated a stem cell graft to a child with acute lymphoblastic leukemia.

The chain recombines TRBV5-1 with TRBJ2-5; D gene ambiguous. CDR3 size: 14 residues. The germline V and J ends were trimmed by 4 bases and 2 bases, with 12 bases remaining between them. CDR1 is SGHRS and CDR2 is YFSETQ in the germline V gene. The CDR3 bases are TGCGCCAGCAGCCAAACCGCCGGACAAGAGACCCAGTACTTC. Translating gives CASSQTAGQETQYF.

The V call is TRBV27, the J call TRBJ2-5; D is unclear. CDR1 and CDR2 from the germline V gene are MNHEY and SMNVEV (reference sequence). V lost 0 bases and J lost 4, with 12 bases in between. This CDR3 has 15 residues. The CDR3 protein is CASSLSSQELETQYF. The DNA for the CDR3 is TGTGCCAGCAGTTTATCGAGCCAGGAGCTAGAGACCCAGTACTTC.

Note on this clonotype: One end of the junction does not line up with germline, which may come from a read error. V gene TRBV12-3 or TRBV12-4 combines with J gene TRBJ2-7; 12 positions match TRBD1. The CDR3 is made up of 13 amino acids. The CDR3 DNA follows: TGTGCCAGCAGTTGGGGGACAGGGGGCGAGCAGCACTTC. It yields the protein CASSWGTGGEQHF.

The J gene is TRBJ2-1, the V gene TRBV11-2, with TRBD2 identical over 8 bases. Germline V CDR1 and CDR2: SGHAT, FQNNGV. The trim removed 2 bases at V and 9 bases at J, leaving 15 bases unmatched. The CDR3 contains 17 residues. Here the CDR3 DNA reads TGTGCCAGCAGCTTATTAGGCGGGGGGAGGGTCTCCGCTGAGCAGTTCTTC. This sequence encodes CASSLLGGGRVSAEQFF.

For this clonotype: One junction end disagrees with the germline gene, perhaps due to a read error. CDR3 nucleotides: TGTGCTAGCAGCTTAGGTTTGAAAGATACGCAGTATTTT. Translating it yields CASSLGLKDTQYF. V and J are TRBV7-7 and TRBJ2-3; D remains unclear. From germline, CDR1 is SSHAT and CDR2 FNYEAQ (reference sequence). The CDR3 runs 13 residues.